The entry that follows covers one T cell receptor (beta chain) sequence. Antigen unknown. This sample was taken from a study of monozygotic twins with inflammatory bowel disease. Blood samples of 2 to 2.5 ml were drawn from every donor. Whole-study results and caveats: Varied immunosuppressive treatments among patients may have increased repertoire variability.

CDR3 size: 13 residues. CDR1 is SGHTA and CDR2 is FQGNSA in the germline V gene. Researchers used template switching to add UMIs featuring a 6-nucleotide sample barcode. TCRdb re-called the 5' RACE reads and shows each CDR3 protein once, DNA omitted. Its table records more than 350,000 distinct CDR3 sequences. The sequenced sample was blood. J is TRBJ2-3 and V is TRBV7-2. The receptor comes from a human donor with ulcerative colitis or Crohn's disease, or a healthy co-twin of an affected twin (not recorded which). CDR3 sequence: CASSLAATDTQYF.